The clone carrying this T cell receptor (beta chain) was recorded many times. Its cognate antigen is unknown. The sample originates from a study of neurological immune-mediated disorders. The CDR3 runs to 14 residues. The V gene's germline CDR1 is SNHLY and CDR2 FYNNEI. Trimming cost V 11 bases and J 9 bases; bases outside gene matches: 17. From 2 million PBMCs stored at -80 C, the unsorted libraries were generated. Overall study results and limits: Private repertoires in all groups were suggested, as expanded clones shared no CDR3 amino acid sequences across subjects.

The yield of each sequencing run was over 170 million TCR-beta sequences from 15-18 subjects. TCRdb re-called the 5' RACE reads through MiXCR, storing one row per CDR3 protein. The sample gives about 50,000 distinct CDR3 sequences, under 13% of which show up once; 20% to 25% is in the top ten. The sample was PBMCs. V is TRBV2 and J is TRBJ2-3; 7 bases map to TRBD2. The source is a woman aged 40 to 50 with HTLV-1-associated myelopathy (HAM/TSP). The chain's CDR3 is CAGGEGTTAGTQYF. In DNA form, the CDR3 reads TGTGCCGGGGGAGAGGGGACTACGGCAGGCACGCAGTATTTT. Looking up the rest from reference TRBV2 and TRBJ2-3 gives the full variable domain: EPEVTQTPSHQVTQMGQEVILRCVPISNHLYFYWYRQILGQKVEFLVSFYNNEISEKSEIFDDQFSVERPDGSNFTLKIRSTKLEDSAMYFCAGGEGTTAGTQYFGPGTRLTVL.